This is a list of T cell receptor beta chains from one sample in a study of T-cell memory formation after mild COVID-19. In TCRdb, the 5' RACE reads were re-called with MiXCR into one record per CDR3 protein. The sample lists approximately 300,000 distinct CDR3 sequences, approximately 8% occurring once. Sequenced input: PBMCs or a T cell subset sorted from them (not recorded which). These receptors came from a man aged 18 to 29 who had mild COVID-19 (a few samples of this study predate the infection). Cell type and time point are not known. Each CDR3 is given with its conserved first and last residue. The order of the fields is V gene, J gene, clone size, D gene, CDR3 protein, CDR3 DNA. D genes are given only for firm matches. Expanded clones get a size class; other rows say once, few or many, or leave the size out.

v_call: TRBV24-1; j_call: TRBJ2-5; clone_size: few; d_call: -; cdr3_aa: CATSDPGEGEETQYF; cdr3_nt: TGTGCCACCAGTGATCCAGGGGAGGGCGAAGAGACCCAGTACTTC
v_call: TRBV12-3/TRBV12-4; j_call: TRBJ2-1; clone_size: -; d_call: -; cdr3_aa: CASSLSSVLVEQFF; cdr3_nt: TGTGCCAGCAGTTTAAGTTCGGTGTTGGTTGAGCAGTTCTTC
v_call: TRBV6-2/TRBV6-3; j_call: TRBJ2-7; clone_size: few; d_call: -; cdr3_aa: CASSYEYRVVGYEQYF; cdr3_nt: TGTGCCAGCAGTTACGAGTACAGGGTCGTTGGATACGAGCAGTACTTC
v_call: TRBV11-1; j_call: TRBJ2-5; clone_size: -; d_call: TRBD1; cdr3_aa: CASSPRQGSGLETQYF; cdr3_nt: TGTGCCAGCAGCCCTCGACAGGGGAGTGGGTTGGAGACCCAGTACTTC
v_call: TRBV7-8; j_call: TRBJ2-7; clone_size: many; d_call: TRBD2; cdr3_aa: CASSPGTSGAPYEQYF; cdr3_nt: TGTGCCAGCAGCCCCGGGACTAGCGGGGCCCCCTACGAGCAGTACTTC
v_call: TRBV10-3; j_call: TRBJ1-1; clone_size: few; d_call: TRBD1; cdr3_aa: CAISDPTGLLAFF; cdr3_nt: TGTGCCATCAGTGATCCGACAGGGTTGTTGGCTTTCTTT
v_call: TRBV12-3/TRBV12-4; j_call: TRBJ2-2; clone_size: few; d_call: -; cdr3_aa: CATPPRELFF; cdr3_nt: TGTGCCACCCCCCCCAGGGAGCTGTTTTTT
v_call: TRBV7-6; j_call: TRBJ1-2; clone_size: many; d_call: TRBD1; cdr3_aa: CASSLDGTGPYGYTF; cdr3_nt: TGTGCCAGCAGCTTAGACGGGACAGGCCCCTATGGCTACACCTTC
v_call: TRBV7-8; j_call: TRBJ1-1; clone_size: -; d_call: TRBD1; cdr3_aa: CASSPDRGRTYTEAFF; cdr3_nt: TGTGCCAGCAGCCCGGACAGGGGGCGGACTTACACTGAAGCTTTCTTT
v_call: TRBV5-1; j_call: TRBJ2-3; clone_size: -; d_call: TRBD2; cdr3_aa: CASSLRLRGDRTDTQYF; cdr3_nt: TGCGCCAGCAGCCTTCGCCTGCGGGGGGACCGCACAGATACGCAGTATTTT
v_call: TRBV11-2; j_call: TRBJ1-1; clone_size: -; d_call: -; cdr3_aa: CASSLALRSNTEAFF; cdr3_nt: TGTGCCAGCAGCTTAGCACTCCGGTCGAACACTGAAGCTTTCTTT
v_call: TRBV7-2; j_call: TRBJ2-3; clone_size: many; d_call: -; cdr3_aa: CASSLYQRSTDTQYF; cdr3_nt: TGTGCCAGCAGCTTATATCAGAGAAGCACAGATACGCAGTATTTT
v_call: TRBV6-6; j_call: TRBJ2-7; clone_size: many; d_call: TRBD1; cdr3_aa: CASSSTGAKIRVQYF; cdr3_nt: TGTGCCAGCAGTTCGACAGGGGCGAAAATACGAGTGCAGTACTTC
v_call: TRBV5-4; j_call: TRBJ2-2; clone_size: many; d_call: -; cdr3_aa: CASSPGVATGELFF; cdr3_nt: TGTGCCAGCAGCCCAGGGGTGGCTACCGGGGAGCTGTTTTTT
v_call: TRBV4-1; j_call: TRBJ1-2; clone_size: -; d_call: TRBD1; cdr3_aa: CASSQPGQGGVANYGYTF; cdr3_nt: TGCGCCAGCAGCCAACCGGGACAGGGAGGGGTAGCTAACTATGGCTACACCTTC
v_call: TRBV5-1; j_call: TRBJ2-3; clone_size: many; d_call: TRBD2; cdr3_aa: CASSLWRGATDTQYF; cdr3_nt: TGCGCCAGCAGCTTGTGGCGGGGGGCCACAGATACGCAGTATTTT
v_call: TRBV28; j_call: TRBJ1-1; clone_size: many; d_call: -; cdr3_aa: CASRNDRMNTEAFF; cdr3_nt: TGTGCCAGCAGAAACGACCGAATGAACACTGAAGCTTTCTTT
v_call: TRBV7-2; j_call: TRBJ1-1; clone_size: few; d_call: -; cdr3_aa: CASSLAPGMNTEAFF; cdr3_nt: TGTGCCAGCAGCTTAGCGCCAGGAATGAACACTGAAGCTTTCTTT
v_call: TRBV12-3/TRBV12-4; j_call: TRBJ2-5; clone_size: few; d_call: -; cdr3_aa: CASSFLPDKETQYF; cdr3_nt: TGTGCCAGCAGTTTTCTCCCGGATAAAGAGACCCAGTACTTC
v_call: TRBV3-1; j_call: TRBJ1-5; clone_size: few; d_call: -; cdr3_aa: CASSQEGAQPQHF; cdr3_nt: TGTGCCAGCAGCCAAGAGGGAGCTCAGCCCCAGCATTTT
v_call: TRBV20-1; j_call: TRBJ2-1; clone_size: many; d_call: TRBD2; cdr3_aa: CSATQGLGAEQFF; cdr3_nt: TGCAGTGCCACGCAGGGACTAGGAGCTGAGCAGTTCTTC
v_call: TRBV5-1; j_call: TRBJ2-3; clone_size: few; d_call: -; cdr3_aa: CASSLMGGVVTDTQYF; cdr3_nt: TGCGCCAGCAGCTTGATGGGGGGCGTCGTCACAGATACGCAGTATTTT
v_call: TRBV5-1; j_call: TRBJ1-2; clone_size: few; d_call: TRBD1; cdr3_aa: CASSLGQPSNYGYTF; cdr3_nt: TGCGCCAGCAGCCTGGGACAGCCTTCCAACTATGGCTACACCTTC
v_call: TRBV20-1; j_call: TRBJ1-1; clone_size: once; d_call: -; cdr3_aa: CSATTISGATEAFF; cdr3_nt: TGCAGTGCCACGACAATATCGGGGGCCACTGAAGCTTTCTTT
v_call: TRBV5-5; j_call: TRBJ1-2; clone_size: -; d_call: -; cdr3_aa: CASSRENYGYTF; cdr3_nt: TGTGCCAGCAGCAGGGAGAACTATGGCTACACCTTC
v_call: TRBV14; j_call: TRBJ2-1; clone_size: few; d_call: -; cdr3_aa: CASSQERDGKKFF; cdr3_nt: TGTGCCAGCAGCCAAGAGCGGGACGGAAAGAAGTTCTTC
v_call: TRBV27; j_call: TRBJ2-5; clone_size: -; d_call: -; cdr3_aa: CASSISWVGETQYF; cdr3_nt: TGTGCCAGCAGTATAAGCTGGGTCGGGGAGACCCAGTACTTC
v_call: TRBV5-1; j_call: TRBJ1-5; clone_size: few; d_call: -; cdr3_aa: CASSLGGINQPQHF; cdr3_nt: TGCGCCAGCAGCTTGGGGGGGATAAATCAGCCCCAGCATTTT